Below are 19 T cell receptor beta chains sequenced from a single sample in a study of CD8 T cells in Susac syndrome. An input of about 0.5 to 1 ug of RNA was subjected to reverse transcription using random hexamers. TCRdb passed the immunoSEQ multiplex PCR reads through MiXCR, listing each CDR3 protein once. Among fewer than 200,000 distinct CDR3 sequences, roughly nine tenths were seen once, and the ten largest hold approximately 0.09%. The sample consisted of CD4+ T cells from PBMCs. The receptors shown here come from a human donor with Susac syndrome.

This clonotype was counted once. The chain employs TRBV28 and TRBJ1-5; 7 bases fit TRBD1. Germline CDR1 MDHEN, CDR2 SYDVKM. V was pared by 3 bases and J by 6 bases, with 14 bases of the junction left unmatched. The CDR3 runs 17 residues. CDR3 protein: CASSFRDREGVTQPQHF. In nucleotides, the CDR3 is TGTGCCAGCAGTTTTCGTGACAGGGAGGGGGTTACTCAGCCCCAGCATTTT. Looking up the rest from reference TRBV28 and TRBJ1-5 gives the full variable domain: DVKVTQSSRYLVKRTGEKVFLECVQDMDHENMFWYRQDPGLGLRLIYFSYDVKMKEKGDIPEGYSVSREKKERFSLILESASTNQTSMYLCASSFRDREGVTQPQHFGDGTRLSIL.

The CDR3, as DNA: TGTGCCAGCAGCTTATTTGGGGAGGACACTGAAGCTTTCTTT. It encodes CASSLFGEDTEAFF. The rearrangement links TRBV7-9 to TRBJ1-1, with D uncertain. V gave up 2 bases and J gave up 3 bases, with 10 bases separating them. CDR3 size: 14 residues. Germline values: CDR1 SEHNR, CDR2 FQNEAQ (reference sequence).

The chain couples TRBV18 to TRBJ2-3, with D unclear. CDR3 length equals 15 residues. CDR1 and CDR2 from the germline V gene are KGHSH and LQKENI. Trimming removed 1 base at V and 0 bases at J, with 8 bases between. CDR3 nucleotide sequence: TGTGCCAGCTCACCACGTCGTCAGAGCACAGATACGCAGTATTTT. Translation gives CASSPRRQSTDTQYF.

This clonotype is a singleton in its sample. The rearrangement links TRBV29-1 to TRBJ2-1; D is unresolved. Per the germline V gene, CDR1 is SQVTM and CDR2 is ANQGSEA. V lost 2 bases, J lost 7 bases, and 9 bases lay in between. There are 12 residues in the CDR3. This CDR3 is CSVEIKENEQFF. The CDR3 DNA reads TGCAGCGTTGAAATTAAGGAGAATGAGCAGTTCTTC.

The chain is built from TRBV28 and TRBJ2-5, with 9 bases identical to TRBD2. This CDR3 region has 15 residues. The V gene's germline CDR1 is MDHEN and CDR2 SYDVKM. The J segment lost 7 bases and the V segment lost 7 bases, leaving 13 bases of the junction unmatched. CDR3 in amino acids: CASTLRREGRVTQYF. DNA for the CDR3: TGTGCCAGCACCTTACGGCGGGAGGGAAGAGTGACCCAGTACTTC.

This clonotype occurred a few times. The CDR3 DNA sequence: TGTGCCTGGCAGGGGGCGATCTACGAGCAGTACTTC. Translation: CAWQGAIYEQYF. V gene TRBV30 combines with J gene TRBJ2-7; the match to TRBD1 covers 8 bases. V was pared by 5 bases and J by 3 bases, with 3 bases of the junction left unmatched. The germline V gene has CDR1 GTSNPN and CDR2 SVGIG (reference sequence). The length of the CDR3 is 12 residues.

As DNA, the CDR3 is TGCGCCAGCAGTGAGTTCGGACTAGGGCACGAGCAGTACTTC. It codes for CASSEFGLGHEQYF. The V call is TRBV10-1, the J call TRBJ2-7; 7 nucleotides match TRBD2. CDR3 size: 14 residues. Germline CDR1 WNHNN, CDR2 SYGVQD (reference sequence). The V and J ends lost 1 base and 5 bases, in that order; junction bases with no gene match: 5.

V and J are TRBV5-1 and TRBJ2-7; D not certain. CDR3 length: 13 amino acids. Germline V CDR1 and CDR2: SGHRS, YFSETQ. The germline V and J ends were trimmed by 4 bases and 0 bases, with 8 bases remaining between them. The CDR3: CASSLRASYEQYF. The CDR3 DNA reads TGCGCCAGCAGCCTCCGGGCCTCCTACGAGCAGTACTTC.

The J gene is TRBJ2-2, the V gene TRBV20-1; 7 positions match TRBD1. Germline V gene lookup returns CDR1 DFQATT and CDR2 SNEGSKA (reference sequence). The V and J ends lost 1 base and 2 bases, in that order; junction bases with no gene match: 7. CDR3 size: 16 residues. CDR3 protein: CSARVLGTENTGELFF. In nucleotides, the CDR3 is TGCAGTGCTAGAGTTCTAGGGACAGAAAACACCGGGGAGCTGTTTTTT.

This clonotype is a singleton in its sample. The chain uses TRBV28 and TRBJ2-2; no definite D call. Germline V gives CDR1 MDHEN, CDR2 SYDVKM. This CDR3 region has 12 residues. Between the trimmed V and J ends, which lost 5 bases and 7 bases, there was a span of 8 bases. CDR3 coding DNA: TGTGCCAGCAGTCTATTGAGCGGGGAGCTGTTTTTT. It yields the protein CASSLLSGELFF.

The chain's CDR3 is CASSPQQGAADYEQYF. The CDR3 bases are TGTGCCAGCAGCCCACAACAGGGGGCGGCTGACTACGAGCAGTACTTC. This chain joins TRBV5-6 and TRBJ2-7; 9 bases fit TRBD1. J gave up 3 bases and V 4 bases, and 11 bases lay outside the gene matches. The CDR3 totals 16 residues. Germline V CDR1 and CDR2: SGHDT, YYEEEE. Variable domain in full (rest from reference TRBV5-6 and TRBJ2-7): DAGVTQSPTHLIKTRGQQVTLRCSPKSGHDTVSWYQQALGQGPQFIFQYYEEEERQRGNFPDRFSGHQFPNYSSELNVNALLLGDSALYLCASSPQQGAADYEQYFGPGTRLTVT.

The J gene is TRBJ2-3, the V gene TRBV3-1; a possible D gene is TRBD2 (6 bases). The CDR3 is 15 amino acids. Germline CDR1 reads LGHDT; CDR2 reads YNNKEL (reference sequence). Trimming shortened V by 4 bases and J by 2 bases, and 13 bases separated the two germline ends. CDR3 loop: CASSRSSDDTDTQYF. The CDR3 nucleotides read TGTGCCAGCAGCCGGTCTAGCGACGACACAGATACGCAGTATTTT.

This clonotype was seen a single time. The CDR3 region is CASSTGQGDSPLHF. The CDR3 nucleotides read TGTGCCAGCAGCACCGGACAGGGGGATTCACCCCTCCACTTT. V and J are TRBV5-6 and TRBJ1-6, with 10 bases fitting TRBD1. CDR3 length: 14 residues. The V and J ends lost 4 bases and 8 bases, in that order; junction bases with no gene match: 3. Looked up from germline, CDR1 is SGHDT and CDR2 is YYEEEE.

The chain carries TRBV2 and TRBJ1-1; D not certain. The V gene's germline CDR1 is SNHLY and CDR2 FYNNEI. There are 14 residues in the CDR3. With 6 bases removed from V and 2 bases from J, the gap between germline ends came to 13 bases. The CDR3 here is CASRGITINTEAFF. The DNA of the CDR3 is TGTGCCAGCAGAGGTATTACAATTAACACTGAAGCTTTCTTT.

This chain uses TRBV4-1 with TRBJ1-4; D ambiguous. The CDR3 is 15 amino acids. CDR1 MGHRA and CDR2 YSYEKL come from the germline V gene. The V and J ends lost 1 base and 4 bases respectively, with 10 bases between them. This CDR3 reads CASSQGRLNNEKLFF. The DNA of the CDR3 is TGCGCCAGCAGCCAAGGCAGATTGAATAATGAAAAACTGTTTTTT.

The chain is built from TRBV4-2 and TRBJ1-2, with 9 positions matching TRBD1. The CDR3 loop spans 14 amino acids. CDR1 is LGHNA, CDR2 YNFKEQ, per germline. The V gene end was trimmed by 8 bases and the J gene end by 4 bases; junction bases not matched to a gene: 8. The CDR3 is CASGSDRGFYGYTF. CDR3 nucleotides: TGTGCCAGCGGATCTGACAGGGGGTTCTATGGCTACACCTTC.

The rearrangement uses TRBV20-1 and TRBJ1-5; D not resolved. The V and J ends lost 0 bases and 0 bases respectively, with 9 bases between them. CDR1 DFQATT and CDR2 SNEGSKA come from the germline V gene (reference sequence). The CDR3 consists of 15 residues. This chain's CDR3 is CSAREVSYSNQPQHF. The CDR3 DNA sequence: TGCAGTGCTAGAGAGGTGTCATATAGCAATCAGCCCCAGCATTTT.

The chain couples TRBV12-3 or TRBV12-4 to TRBJ1-3; no clear D. The ends were cut back, 5 bases at V and 2 bases at J, with 7 bases in the middle. This CDR3 comprises 13 residues. This CDR3 reads CASSPEAGNTIYF. The CDR3 nucleotides read TGTGCCAGCAGTCCCGAGGCTGGAAACACCATATATTTT.

This sequence joins TRBV3-1 and TRBJ1-4; D call uncertain. The length of the CDR3 is 14 residues. V lost 1 base and J 0 bases, leaving 3 bases between the germline ends. Germline values: CDR1 LGHDT, CDR2 YNNKEL (reference sequence). CDR3: CASSQGPTNEKLFF. The CDR3 bases are TGTGCCAGCAGCCAAGGCCCAACTAATGAAAAACTGTTTTTT.